This passage covers 10 T cell receptor beta chains from one sample sequenced in a study of cytomegalovirus exposure and HLA in healthy donors. Some clones are missing from TCRdb's copy, which holds only in-frame ones; the method was immunoSEQ multiplex PCR. The data contain about 130,000 clones, around 94% of them singletons. The sample consisted of PBMCs. The receptors were gathered from a woman under 30 in good health and CMV-seronegative.

The chain is built from TRBV9 and TRBJ2-5, with D unclear. Germline V gene sequence: CDR1 SGDLS, CDR2 YYNGEE. With 1 base removed from V and 2 bases from J, the gap between germline ends came to 6 bases. The CDR3 runs 13 residues. The CDR3 region has the DNA TGTGCCAGCAGCGTATCGCAGCAAGAGACCCAGTACTTC. This sequence encodes CASSVSQQETQYF.

The rearrangement joins TRBV7-9 to TRBJ1-3; TRBD1 matches 8 bases. Germline loops: CDR1 SEHNR, CDR2 FQNEAQ (reference sequence). V was pared by 3 bases and J by 6 bases, with 10 bases of the junction left unmatched. The CDR3 sequence is 16 residues long. CDR3 in amino acids: CASSFPTGQALNTIYF. The CDR3 DNA is TGTGCCAGCAGCTTTCCCACGGGACAGGCCTTAAACACCATATATTTT.

This sequence joins TRBV15 and TRBJ2-5, with D perhaps matching TRBD2 (5 bases). The V and J ends lost 3 bases and 4 bases respectively, with 15 bases between them. This CDR3 comprises 15 residues. Germline V lookup: CDR1 LNHNV, CDR2 YYDKDF (reference sequence). The CDR3 is CATSRGRRPGETQYF. CDR3 nucleotide sequence: TGTGCCACCAGCAGGGGAAGGAGGCCCGGAGAGACCCAGTACTTC.

CDR3 region: CASRPATGTDTQYF. The CDR3 DNA follows: TGTGCCAGCAGACCAGCGACAGGGACAGATACGCAGTATTTT. This chain uses TRBV11-2 with TRBJ2-3; 7 bases align to TRBD1. Trimming removed 6 bases from V and 3 bases from J; junction bases left unmatched: 6. Germline V gene data show CDR1 as SGHAT and CDR2 as FQNNGV. The length of the CDR3 is 14 residues.

The chain uses TRBV7-9 and TRBJ2-1; TRBD2 matches at 8 bases. Per the germline V gene, CDR1 is SEHNR and CDR2 is FQNEAQ (reference sequence). The V gene end was trimmed by 9 bases and the J gene end by 6 bases; junction bases not matched to a gene: 16. The CDR3 has 16 residues. CDR3 residues: CARDFSGGGFGNEQFF. In DNA, the CDR3 is TGTGCCAGAGACTTTAGCGGCGGGGGGTTTGGCAATGAGCAGTTCTTC. Complete variable domain (other parts from reference TRBV7-9 and TRBJ2-1): DTGVSQNPRHKITKRGQNVTFRCDPISEHNRLYWYRQTLGQGPEFLTYFQNEAQLEKSRLLSDRFSAERPKGSFSTLEIQRTEQGDSAMYLCARDFSGGGFGNEQFFGPGTRLTVL.

J is TRBJ2-7 and V is TRBV2; 14 nucleotides match TRBD2. Germline V CDR1 and CDR2: SNHLY, FYNNEI. V was pared by 6 bases and J by 3 bases, with 7 bases of the junction left unmatched. This CDR3 spans 16 amino acids. CDR3 region: CASREQGTSGSYEQYF. CDR3 bases: TGTGCCAGCAGGGAACAGGGGACTAGCGGGAGCTACGAGCAGTACTTC. Full variable domain (missing parts from reference TRBV2 and TRBJ2-7): EPEVTQTPSHQVTQMGQEVILRCVPISNHLYFYWYRQILGQKVEFLVSFYNNEISEKSEIFDDQFSVERPDGSNFTLKIRSTKLEDSAMYFCASREQGTSGSYEQYFGPGTRLTVT.

The chain joins TRBV4-2 to TRBJ1-5; 7 nucleotides align to TRBD1. Germline CDR1 LGHNA, CDR2 YNFKEQ. CDR3 length equals 17 residues. J lost 4 bases, V lost 0 bases, and 9 bases had no gene match. The CDR3 loop reads CASSQEGRRQGNQPQHF. The CDR3 nucleotides read TGTGCCAGCAGCCAAGAAGGGAGGAGACAGGGAAATCAGCCCCAGCATTTT.

The chain carries TRBV19 and TRBJ1-4; D perhaps matches TRBD1 (5 bases). This CDR3 spans 14 amino acids. Trimming left V 4 bases short and J 3 bases short, with 9 bases between. Germline lookup yields CDR1 LNHDA and CDR2 SQIVND (reference sequence). CDR3 protein: CASSTGGANEKLFF. The DNA of the CDR3 is TGTGCCAGTAGTACCGGGGGAGCTAATGAAAAACTGTTTTTT.

The chain uses TRBV7-3 and TRBJ2-6; 9 nucleotides agree with TRBD1. Germline V gene sequence: CDR1 SGHTA, CDR2 FQGTGA. V dropped 5 bases and J dropped 1; count of bases not matched to a gene: 6. The CDR3 runs to 17 residues. The CDR3 DNA sequence: TGTGCCAGCAGCCCAGGACAGGGGTATTCTGGGGCCAACGTCCTGACTTTC. Amino acid sequence: CASSPGQGYSGANVLTF. Complete variable domain (other parts from reference TRBV7-3 and TRBJ2-6): GAGVSQTPSNKVTEKGKYVELRCDPISGHTALYWYRQSLGQGPEFLIYFQGTGAADDSGLPNDRFFAVRPEGSVSTLKIQRTERGDSAVYLCASSPGQGYSGANVLTFGAGSRLTVL.

The chain is built from TRBV7-6 and TRBJ1-1; perhaps TRBD1 as D (6 bases). Germline V gene sequence: CDR1 SGHVS, CDR2 FNYEAQ. V was trimmed by 2 bases and J by 1 base, leaving 8 bases between them. This CDR3 has 14 amino acids. CDR3 in amino acids: CASSLTGQNTEAFF. CDR3 DNA: TGTGCCAGCAGCTTAACGGGACAGAACACTGAAGCTTTCTTT.